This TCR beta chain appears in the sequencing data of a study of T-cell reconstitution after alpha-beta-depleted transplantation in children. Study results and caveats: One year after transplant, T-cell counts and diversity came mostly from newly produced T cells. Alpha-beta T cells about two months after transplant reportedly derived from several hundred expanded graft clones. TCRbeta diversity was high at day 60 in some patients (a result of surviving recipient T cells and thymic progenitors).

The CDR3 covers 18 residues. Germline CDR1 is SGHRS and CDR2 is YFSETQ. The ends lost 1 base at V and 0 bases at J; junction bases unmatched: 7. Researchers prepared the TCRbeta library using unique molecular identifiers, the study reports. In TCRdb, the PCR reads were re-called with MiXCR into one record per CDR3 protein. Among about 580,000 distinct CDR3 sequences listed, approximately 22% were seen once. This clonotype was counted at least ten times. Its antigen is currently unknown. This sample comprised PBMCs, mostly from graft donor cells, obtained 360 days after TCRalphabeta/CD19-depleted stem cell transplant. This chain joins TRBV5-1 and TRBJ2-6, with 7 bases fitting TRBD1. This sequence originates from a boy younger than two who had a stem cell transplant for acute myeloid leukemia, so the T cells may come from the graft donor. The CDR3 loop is CASSLPQGDGSGANVLTF. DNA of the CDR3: TGCGCCAGCAGCTTGCCCCAGGGGGACGGCTCTGGGGCCAACGTCCTGACTTTC. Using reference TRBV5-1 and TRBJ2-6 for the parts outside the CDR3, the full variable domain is KAGVTQTPRYLIKTRGQQVTLSCSPISGHRSVSWYQQTPGQGLQFLFEYFSETQRNKGNFPGRFSGRQFSNSRSEMNVSTLELGDSALYLCASSLPQGDGSGANVLTFGAGSRLTVL.